This is a list of T cell receptor beta chains from one sample in a study of cytomegalovirus exposure and HLA in healthy donors. Profiling relied on immunoSEQ multiplex PCR, and the TCRdb table lists in-frame clones only, not all of them. Of about 160,000 clones listed, 75% are singletons. The sequencing input was PBMCs. The receptors shown here come from a woman in her fifties or sixties in good health and CMV-seropositive. The CDR3 runs from the conserved cysteine through the conserved F or W. D genes are given only for firm matches.

D gene: TRBD1; CDR3 length: 15; V gene: TRBV10-3; CDR3 protein: CAIRPDRGATDTQYF
D gene: NA; CDR3 length: 12; V gene: TRBV10-3; CDR3 protein: CAISDPLYGYTF
D gene: TRBD1; CDR3 length: 17; V gene: TRBV19; CDR3 protein: CASSLRDRSSYNSPLHF
D gene: TRBD1; CDR3 length: 16; V gene: TRBV13; CDR3 protein: CASSSGQPMGTGELFF
D gene: NA; CDR3 length: 16; V gene: TRBV9; CDR3 protein: CASSALGGAGTDTQYF
D gene: TRBD2; CDR3 length: 15; V gene: TRBV2; CDR3 protein: CATGTSGARGGEQYF
D gene: TRBD1; CDR3 length: 14; V gene: TRBV5-5; CDR3 protein: CASSWGQGTDEQYF
D gene: TRBD1; CDR3 length: 13; V gene: TRBV19; CDR3 protein: CASTLDRAQPQHF
D gene: TRBD2; CDR3 length: 13; V gene: TRBV5-1; CDR3 protein: CASSFSAGYEQYF
D gene: NA; CDR3 length: 17; V gene: TRBV4-1; CDR3 protein: CASSQSNPLDAKNIQYF
D gene: NA; CDR3 length: 15; V gene: TRBV5-1; CDR3 protein: CASSPREGGRDTQYF
D gene: TRBD1; CDR3 length: 14; V gene: TRBV9; CDR3 protein: CASSAGTGIYEQYF
D gene: NA; CDR3 length: 18; V gene: TRBV9; CDR3 protein: CASSTAGQGPRLTGELFF
D gene: TRBD1; CDR3 length: 13; V gene: TRBV10-3; CDR3 protein: CAITRAGGGGYTF
D gene: TRBD1; CDR3 length: 14; V gene: TRBV2; CDR3 protein: CASSARTGLSEQYF
D gene: NA; CDR3 length: 12; V gene: TRBV2; CDR3 protein: CASSNQNSPLHF
D gene: NA; CDR3 length: 15; V gene: TRBV5-1; CDR3 protein: CASSSLGQSNTEAFF
D gene: NA; CDR3 length: 12; V gene: TRBV5-6; CDR3 protein: CASSSDGYGYTF
D gene: NA; CDR3 length: 16; V gene: TRBV4-1; CDR3 protein: CASSPLPAGRLFGYTF